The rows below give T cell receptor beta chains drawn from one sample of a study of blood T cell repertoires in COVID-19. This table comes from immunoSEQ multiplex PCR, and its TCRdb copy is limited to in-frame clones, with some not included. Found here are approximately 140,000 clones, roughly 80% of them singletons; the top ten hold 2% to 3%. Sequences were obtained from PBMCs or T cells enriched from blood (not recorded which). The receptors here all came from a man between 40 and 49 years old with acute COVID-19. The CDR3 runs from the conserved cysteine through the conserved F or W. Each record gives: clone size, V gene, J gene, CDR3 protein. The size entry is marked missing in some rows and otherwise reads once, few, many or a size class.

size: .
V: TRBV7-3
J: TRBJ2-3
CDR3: CASSSTYTDTQYF

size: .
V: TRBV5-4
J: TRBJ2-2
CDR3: CASSVGANDGELFF

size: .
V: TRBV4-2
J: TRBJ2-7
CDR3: CASSQESRGSYEQYF

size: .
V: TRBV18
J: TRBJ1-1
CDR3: CASSSAAGGNTEAFF

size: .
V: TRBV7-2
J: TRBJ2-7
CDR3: CASSPGTGGSYEQYF

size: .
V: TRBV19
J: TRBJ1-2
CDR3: CASSMGQGPLGYGYTF

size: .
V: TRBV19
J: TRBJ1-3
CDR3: CASSFSQGSGNTIYF

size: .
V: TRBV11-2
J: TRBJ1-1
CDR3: CASSPRVGAEAFF

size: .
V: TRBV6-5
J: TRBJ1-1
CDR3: CASRWVGDTEAFF

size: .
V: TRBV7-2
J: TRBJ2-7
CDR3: CASSLAQLPLGNYEQYF

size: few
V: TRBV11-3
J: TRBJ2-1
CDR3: CASSLGLAGNEQFF

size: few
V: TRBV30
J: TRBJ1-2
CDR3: CAWSEGGYGYTF

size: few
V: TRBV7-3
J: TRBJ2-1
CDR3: CASSLNSGSGRNEQFF

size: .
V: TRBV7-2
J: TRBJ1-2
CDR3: CASSSPELANYDYTF

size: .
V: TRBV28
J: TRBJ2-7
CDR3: CASSPSGTSTTYEQYF

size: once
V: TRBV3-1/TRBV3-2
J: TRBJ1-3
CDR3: CASSRPTGSGNTIYF

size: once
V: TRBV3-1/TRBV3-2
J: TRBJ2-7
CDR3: CASSQATGYEQYF

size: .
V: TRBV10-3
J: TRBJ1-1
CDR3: CAITGTGNTEAFF

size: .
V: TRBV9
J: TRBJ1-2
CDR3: CASSYTGGAYGYTF

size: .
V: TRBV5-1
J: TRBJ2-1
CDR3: CASSWGTLQGTLNEQFF

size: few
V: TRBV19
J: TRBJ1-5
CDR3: CASSMVGQGVNQPQHF

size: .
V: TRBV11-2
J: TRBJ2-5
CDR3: CASSLSLAGRETQYF

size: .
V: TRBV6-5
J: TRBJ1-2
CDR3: CAGRPDRGPYGYTF

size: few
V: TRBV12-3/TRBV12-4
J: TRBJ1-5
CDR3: CASSLARDQPQHF

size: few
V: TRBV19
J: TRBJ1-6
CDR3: CASSTGAGNSPLHF

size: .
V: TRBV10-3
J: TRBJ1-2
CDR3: CAFEQGAHGYTF

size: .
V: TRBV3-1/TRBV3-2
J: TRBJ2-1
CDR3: CASSPVEYNEQFF

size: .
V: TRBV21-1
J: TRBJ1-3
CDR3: CASSKGTACSGNTIYF

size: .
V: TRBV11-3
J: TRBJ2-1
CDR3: CASSFGTTLEQFF

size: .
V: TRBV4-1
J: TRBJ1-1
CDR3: CASSQEGIGTKAFF

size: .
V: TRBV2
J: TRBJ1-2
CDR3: CASAFDRVNYGYTF

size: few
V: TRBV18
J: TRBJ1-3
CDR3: CASSPPEAGNTIYF

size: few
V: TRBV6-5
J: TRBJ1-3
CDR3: CASSYSGASSGNTIYF

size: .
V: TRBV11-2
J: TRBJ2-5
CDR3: CASSLDSRGETQYF

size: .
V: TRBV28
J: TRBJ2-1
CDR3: CASRGQAINEQFF

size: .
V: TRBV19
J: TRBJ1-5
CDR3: CASLYRDGSNQPQHF

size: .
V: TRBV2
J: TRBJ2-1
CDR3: CASSRDSDNEQFF

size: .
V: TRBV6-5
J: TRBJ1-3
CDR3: CASSYSRQGVGNTIYF

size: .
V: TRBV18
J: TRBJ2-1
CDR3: CASSPPGTSGTNEQFF

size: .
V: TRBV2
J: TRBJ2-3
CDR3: CASTRLVGSPDTQYF

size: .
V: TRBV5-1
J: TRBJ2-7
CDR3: CASGMTGVGEQYF

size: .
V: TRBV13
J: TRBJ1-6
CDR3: CASTQGIGSPLHF

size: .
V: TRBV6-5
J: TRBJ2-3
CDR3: CASSPSGLTDTQYF

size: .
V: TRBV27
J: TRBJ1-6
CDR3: CASSFAGTASSPLHF

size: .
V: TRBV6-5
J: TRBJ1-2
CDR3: CASSYKPPVGYTF

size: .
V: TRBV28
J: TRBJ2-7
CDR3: CASSRGTSGYEQYF

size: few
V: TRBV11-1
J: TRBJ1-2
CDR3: CASSPTGNYGYTF

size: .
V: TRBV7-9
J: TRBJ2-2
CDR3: CASSRGQEDTGELFF

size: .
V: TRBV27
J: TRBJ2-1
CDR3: CASTLGTGGYNEQFF

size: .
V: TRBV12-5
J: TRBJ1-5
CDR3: CASGTGQGDNQPQHF

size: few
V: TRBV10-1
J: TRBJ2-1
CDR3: CASSESRLQHDEQFF

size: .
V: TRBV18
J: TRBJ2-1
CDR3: CASSALMTGGNEQFF

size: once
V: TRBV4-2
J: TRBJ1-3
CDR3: CASSLSGLAGNTIYF

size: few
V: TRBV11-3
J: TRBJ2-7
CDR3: CASSLDRSREQYF

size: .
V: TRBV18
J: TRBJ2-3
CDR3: CASSLDGGTDTQYF

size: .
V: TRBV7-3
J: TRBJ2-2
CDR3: CASSNGQLNTGELFF

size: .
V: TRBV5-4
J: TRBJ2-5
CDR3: CASSWGTGTGEETQYF